In its sample, the clone carrying this TCR beta chain was seen a few times. Antigen: not known. Amplification targeted TCR beta CDR3 regions from RNA transcripts. A set of HTBI primers served as the primers for a first-round RT-PCR of the TCR CDR3. TCRdb recomputed calls from the multiplex PCR reads with MiXCR, one row per CDR3 protein. Among hundreds of thousands of distinct CDR3 sequences listed, roughly 14% were seen once. Between the trimmed V and J ends, which lost 3 bases and 7 bases, there was a span of 9 bases. The CDR3 loop spans 13 amino acids. Germline assignment: CDR1 SEHNR and CDR2 FQNEAQ (reference sequence). The data belong to a study of T cells in Graves' hyperthyroidism and ophthalmopathy. Study observations and caveats: Ophthalmopathy, as predicted by the model, came a median approximately 5.9 months after the prediction. Ophthalmopathy was told apart from stable hyperthyroidism by a 13 V-J model. Expanded thyroid clonotypes (above 0.001) were mostly also found in blood.

Based on clinical symptoms, serum thyroxine and TRAb, thyroid ultrasound and orbital computed tomography, diagnoses were reached. This receptor was taken from a woman younger than 45 with Graves' hyperthyroidism. Sequencing was done on a sample of blood. This chain joins TRBV7-9 and TRBJ2-2, with D uncertain. The CDR3 here is CASSLNAGGELFF. CDR3 nucleotides: TGTGCCAGCAGCTTGAATGCCGGCGGGGAGCTGTTTTTT. Based on the CDR3 plus reference TRBV7-9 and TRBJ2-2, the full variable domain is DTGVSQNPRHKITKRGQNVTFRCDPISEHNRLYWYRQTLGQGPEFLTYFQNEAQLEKSRLLSDRFSAERPKGSFSTLEIQRTEQGDSAMYLCASSLNAGGELFFGEGSRLTVL.